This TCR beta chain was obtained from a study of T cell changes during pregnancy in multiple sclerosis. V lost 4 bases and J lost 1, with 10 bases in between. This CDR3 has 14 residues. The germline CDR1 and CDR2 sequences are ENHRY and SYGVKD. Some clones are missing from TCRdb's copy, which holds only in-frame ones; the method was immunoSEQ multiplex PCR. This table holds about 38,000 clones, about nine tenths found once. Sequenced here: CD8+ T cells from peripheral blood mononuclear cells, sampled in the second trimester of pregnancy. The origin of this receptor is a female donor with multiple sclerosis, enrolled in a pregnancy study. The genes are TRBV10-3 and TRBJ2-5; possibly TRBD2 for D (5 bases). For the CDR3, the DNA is TGTGCCATCAGTGTCCGCCGGGGCCAAGAGACCCAGTACTTC. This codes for CAISVRRGQETQYF.